The sequence of this T cell receptor beta chain was determined in a study of glioma-infiltrating T cells after dendritic cell vaccination. About this clone itself: What it recognizes is unknown.

Amplification used 60 V beta primers and 13 J beta primers. Some clones are missing from TCRdb's copy, which holds only in-frame ones; the method was immunoSEQ multiplex PCR. The data show about 38,000 clones, 82% seen once. Regarding the study as a whole: TCR clonality showed no direct relationship with survival.

This clonotype was sampled from a human donor with glioblastoma. This sample comprised blood, obtained before dendritic cell vaccination.

CDR3 protein: CASSLNGQGALGYTF. The CDR3 nucleotides are TGCGCCAGCAGCTTGAACGGACAGGGGGCGCTTGGCTACACCTTC. The J gene is TRBJ1-2, the V gene TRBV5-1, with TRBD1 matching 11 bases. The CDR3 extends over 15 amino acids. Looked up from germline, CDR1 is SGHRS and CDR2 is YFSETQ. The ends lost 1 base at V and 7 bases at J; junction bases unmatched: 6.